The 8 T cell receptor beta chains given below trace back to one sample, sequenced in a study of T cells in tumors after PD-1 blockade. The table came from immunoSEQ multiplex PCR; TCRdb's copy has only in-frame clones and leaves some out. The repertoire holds about 33,000 clones, 78% seen once, with more than 30% in the top ten. Sequences were derived from PBMCs, sampled before anti-PD-1 treatment. Receptor source: a human donor with basal cell carcinoma.

The chain is built from TRBV9 and TRBJ1-5; D gene ambiguous. The CDR3 totals 14 residues. Between the trimmed V and J ends, which lost 4 bases and 3 bases, there was a span of 11 bases. The germline V gene encodes CDR1 SGDLS and CDR2 YYNGEE. CDR3 nucleotide sequence: TGTGCCAGCAGCTCCCCCAGCTCCAATCAGCCCCAGCATTTT. This sequence encodes CASSSPSSNQPQHF.

The sample holds a few counts of this clone. The V and J genes are TRBV12-3 or TRBV12-4 and TRBJ1-6; D is perhaps TRBD1 (5 bases). This CDR3 has 13 amino acids. The germline V and J ends were trimmed by 6 bases and 14 bases, with 17 bases remaining between them. CDR3 sequence reads: CASSGAGAPTLHF. The CDR3 DNA is TGTGCCAGCAGCGGGGCAGGCGCACCAACCCTCCACTTT.

This clone was observed a handful of times. This chain links TRBV7-8 with TRBJ2-7; 8 bases match TRBD2. CDR3 size: 14 residues. After removal of 5 bases from V and 3 bases from J, the junction contained 6 bases not matched to a gene. Germline lookup yields CDR1 SGHVS and CDR2 FQNEAQ. The CDR3 region has the DNA TGTGCCAGCAGCCGATTAGCGGGGTTCTACGAGCAGTACTTC. It yields the protein CASSRLAGFYEQYF.

The chain recombines TRBV15 with TRBJ2-3, with a tentative D call TRBD1 (5 bases). Trimming removed 1 base at V and 2 bases at J, with 25 bases between. This CDR3 contains 20 residues. CDR1 is LNHNV and CDR2 is YYDKDF in the germline V gene (reference sequence). CDR3: CATSRGAMDIPIQNTDTQYF. The CDR3 region has the DNA TGTGCCACCAGCAGAGGTGCGATGGACATTCCTATTCAGAACACAGATACGCAGTATTTT.

V gene TRBV10-3 combines with J gene TRBJ2-7, with a possible D match to TRBD1 (6 bases). This CDR3 comprises 14 residues. The germline V gene encodes CDR1 ENHRY and CDR2 SYGVKD. V lost 3 bases and J 4 bases, leaving 13 bases between the germline ends. The CDR3 region has the DNA TGTGCCATCAGTGAAACGGACAGAATATACGAGCAGTACTTC. This sequence encodes CAISETDRIYEQYF.

A note on this clone: Sequence at one end of the junction differs from germline and may be a read error. The gene calls are TRBV29-1 and TRBJ2-2; weak D call: TRBD1 (6 bases). Germline assignment: CDR1 SQVTM and CDR2 ANQGSEA. This CDR3 spans 11 amino acids. The CDR3: CSVQGTGELFF. In DNA, the CDR3 is TGCAGCGTCCAGGGGACCGGCGAGCTGTTTTTT.

V is TRBV27 and J is TRBJ2-6, with 7 bases fitting TRBD1. Germline CDR1 MNHEY, CDR2 SMNVEV (reference sequence). This CDR3 spans 16 amino acids. Trimming at V came to 5 bases and at J to 0 bases, leaving 4 bases not matched to a gene. The CDR3 reads CASSPWDSSGANVLTF. The CDR3 nucleotides read TGTGCCAGCAGTCCGTGGGACAGCTCTGGGGCCAACGTCCTGACTTTC.

This chain connects TRBV30 to TRBJ1-2; the D is unclear. Germline-derived CDR1 and CDR2 are GTSNPN and SVGIG (reference sequence). This CDR3 is built from 13 residues. Trimming took off 0 bases at V and 4 bases at J, with 9 bases between the two ends. CDR3 sequence: CAWSVYLTYGYTF. The CDR3 nucleotides are TGTGCCTGGAGTGTATACTTGACCTATGGCTACACCTTC. Full variable domain (missing parts from reference TRBV30 and TRBJ1-2): SQTIHQWPATLVQPVGSPLSLECTVEGTSNPNLYWYRQAAGRGLQLLFYSVGIGQISSEVPQNLSASRPQDRQFILSSKKLLLSDSGFYLCAWSVYLTYGYTFGSGTRLTVV.